The rows below give T cell receptor beta chains drawn from one sample of a study of blood T cell repertoires in COVID-19. Profiled with immunoSEQ multiplex PCR; TCRdb holds only in-frame clones, not every one. The repertoire holds about 310,000 clones, roughly 87% seen once, with 1% in the top ten. Sequencing used peripheral blood. The receptors come from a man aged 50-60 years with active or convalescent COVID-19. Both conserved end residues are part of each CDR3. The D gene is left open where the match is weak. The size of a clone is reported for some rows only, either as once, few or many, or as a class for expanded clones.

TRBJ2-7,TRBV6-5,16,-,-,TGTGCCAGCAGTTATAACATCCCGGGAAGCTCCTACGAGCAGTACTTC,CASSYNIPGSSYEQYF
TRBJ2-5,TRBV30,14,TRBD1,-,TGTGCCTGGAGTTTGGGACAGGGGCTGGGGACCCAGTACTTC,CAWSLGQGLGTQYF
TRBJ1-3,TRBV6-5,15,TRBD1,-,TGTGCCAGCCGATCAGGGACAGGGGTTCTGAACACCATATATTTT,CASRSGTGVLNTIYF
TRBJ2-1,TRBV7-2,14,-,-,TGTGCCAGCAGCTTAGACACGGTCAGGGGTGAGCAGTTCTTC,CASSLDTVRGEQFF
TRBJ2-7,TRBV7-9,15,TRBD1,-,TGTGCCAGCAGCTTAGTTCCACAGGGGATGTACGAGCAGTACTTC,CASSLVPQGMYEQYF
TRBJ1-2,TRBV7-2,14,-,-,TGTGCCAGCAGCTTCCACGGGCGGGTCTATGGCTACACCTTC,CASSFHGRVYGYTF
TRBJ1-2,TRBV2,15,-,once,TGTGCCAGCAGTCCAAACAGGGAAGTAGGCTATGGCTACACCTTC,CASSPNREVGYGYTF
TRBJ1-5,TRBV10-3,16,-,once,TGTGCCATCAGTGAGTCCGGAGGAGGGGGCAATCAGCCCCAGCATTTT,CAISESGGGGNQPQHF
TRBJ1-5,TRBV30,12,-,-,TGTGCCGGCTCTGATAGCAATCAGCCCCAGCATTTT,CAGSDSNQPQHF
TRBJ2-5,TRBV7-9,14,-,-,TGTGCCAGCAGCTATAGCGGAACGCAAGAGACCCAGTACTTC,CASSYSGTQETQYF
TRBJ2-5,TRBV5-1,17,TRBD2,-,TGCGCCAGCAGCTTAGGGACTAGCGGGAGGGCCCGAGAGACCCAGTACTTC,CASSLGTSGRARETQYF
TRBJ2-2,TRBV7-9,16,TRBD2,-,TGTGCCAGCACCCCAATCGGGGGGGCGGTCGTCGGGGAGCTGTTTTTT,CASTPIGGAVVGELFF
TRBJ2-7,TRBV28,13,-,once,TGTGCCACCCGGAACTGGGCCCTACGGGAGCAGTACTTC,CATRNWALREQYF
TRBJ1-1,TRBV7-3,15,TRBD1,-,TGTGCCAGCAGCCAGCCGACAGGGGGGAACACTGAAGCTTTCTTT,CASSQPTGGNTEAFF
TRBJ2-2,TRBV5-1,12,-,-,TGCGCCAGCAGCTTCGGTATAGGGGAGCTGTTTTTT,CASSFGIGELFF
TRBJ2-7,TRBV10-3,17,TRBD1,-,TGTGCCATCAGTGAGTCATTTTCCGGGACAGGGGGCGACGAGCAGTACTTC,CAISESFSGTGGDEQYF
TRBJ1-1,TRBV23-1,17,-,-,TGCGCCAGCAGTCAATCGCCGCGCAGGGAGGGGGACACTGAAGCTTTCTTT,CASSQSPRREGDTEAFF
TRBJ1-2,TRBV4-1,16,TRBD1,-,TGCGCCAGCAGCCAAGCGCGATTAGGGGGCAACTATGGCTACACCTTC,CASSQARLGGNYGYTF
TRBJ2-3,TRBV7-3,13,-,-,TGTGCCAGCAGCGGAGGGGCGGAAGATACGCAGTATTTT,CASSGGAEDTQYF